The 9 T cell receptor beta chains listed next were all sequenced from one sample in a study of blood T cell repertoires in COVID-19. Using immunoSEQ multiplex PCR, the repertoire was profiled, and TCRdb retains in-frame clones only, with some absent. This sample yields 100,000 to 130,000 clones, of which about two thirds are seen a single time; around 1.9% belongs to the top ten. The sequencing sample was made of peripheral blood. The receptors shown here come from a woman in her 40s with acute or convalescent COVID-19.

This clone was seen only a few times. The rearrangement links TRBV12-3 or TRBV12-4 to TRBJ1-3; D not certain. Trimming took 7 bases from V and 0 from J, leaving 4 bases between them. This CDR3 comprises 12 residues. CDR3 in amino acids: CASISSGNTIYF. The DNA of the CDR3 is TGTGCCAGCATCAGCTCTGGAAACACCATATATTTT.

This sequence joins TRBV28 and TRBJ1-1, with D possibly matching TRBD1 (5 bases). Germline values: CDR1 MDHEN, CDR2 SYDVKM. V gave up 2 bases and J gave up 0 bases, with 13 bases separating them. The CDR3 runs 16 residues. CDR3 region: CASSLTLVGVNTEAFF. In DNA form, the CDR3 reads TGTGCCAGCAGTTTAACCCTGGTAGGGGTGAACACTGAAGCTTTCTTT.

This clone appeared a few times. This chain uses TRBV6-4 with TRBJ1-5; D call uncertain. The V and J ends lost 7 bases and 5 bases respectively, with 21 bases between them. The V gene's germline CDR1 is MRHNA and CDR2 SNTAGT. The CDR3 contains 16 residues. The CDR3 reads CASTALGSLPYQPQHF. The CDR3, as DNA: TGTGCCAGCACGGCCCTGGGCTCCCTACCTTATCAGCCCCAGCATTTT.

In this sample, this clone turned up a few times. The chain employs TRBV5-4 and TRBJ2-7; TRBD2 matches at 7 bases. The CDR3 totals 14 residues. Trimming took 4 bases from V and 3 from J; bases not matched to a gene: 7. From germline, CDR1 is SGHNT and CDR2 YYREEE (reference sequence). CDR3 DNA: TGTGCCAGCAGCACGGAGCGGGGAGTCTACGAGCAGTACTTC. It encodes CASSTERGVYEQYF.

In nucleotides, the CDR3 is TGTGCCAGTAGCCAACAGCCGAACACCGGGGAGCTGTTTTTT. Residues: CASSQQPNTGELFF. The chain is built from TRBV19 and TRBJ2-2; D not resolved. V was shortened by 6 bases and J by 0 bases, with 8 bases between the two germline ends. CDR1 LNHDA and CDR2 SQIVND come from the germline V gene (reference sequence). The CDR3 covers 14 residues.

V gene TRBV11-3 combines with J gene TRBJ2-3; 9 nucleotides agree with TRBD2. The germline gives CDR1 SGHNT, CDR2 YENEEA. Trimming removed 5 bases from V and 4 bases from J; junction bases left unmatched: 7. This CDR3 contains 15 residues. For the CDR3, the DNA is TGTGCCAGCAGCGAGAGCGGGGGGAGACCAGATACGCAGTATTTT. This codes for CASSESGGRPDTQYF.

This clone was seen a handful of times. This sequence joins TRBV30 and TRBJ1-5; TRBD1 is a possible D gene (6 bases). CDR3 length equals 13 residues. Germline-derived CDR1 and CDR2 are GTSNPN and SVGIG (reference sequence). Trimming removed 0 bases from V and 5 bases from J, with 8 bases in between. The DNA of the CDR3 is TGTGCCTGGAGTGTGTCAGGGGATCAGCCCCAGCATTTT. Translated: CAWSVSGDQPQHF.

A few counts support this clone. The J gene is TRBJ2-3, the V gene TRBV2; TRBD2 matches at 8 bases. The ends lost 7 bases at V and 8 bases at J; junction bases unmatched: 8. Germline V CDR1 and CDR2: SNHLY, FYNNEI. The CDR3 has 13 residues. The CDR3 DNA reads as TGTGCCAGCATCGCGGGGGGCTCTGGTACGCAGTATTTT. This codes for CASIAGGSGTQYF.

V is TRBV7-3 and J is TRBJ1-1; 12 bases match TRBD1. V was pared by 5 bases and J by 6 bases, with 7 bases of the junction left unmatched. Germline V gene sequence: CDR1 SGHTA, CDR2 FQGTGA. This CDR3 is 15 amino acids long. In DNA, the CDR3 is TGTGCCAGCAGCCGGCCGGGACAGGGGGCACCTGAAGCTTTCTTT. Residues: CASSRPGQGAPEAFF.